The rows below give T cell receptor beta chains drawn from one sample of a study of blood T cell repertoires in COVID-19. Generated by immunoSEQ multiplex PCR, the TCRdb table keeps only in-frame clones and is missing some. This sample yields a few hundred thousand clones, of which approximately 90% are seen a single time; approximately 0.84% belongs to the top ten. Source material: peripheral blood. The receptors were gathered from a young man with acute or convalescent COVID-19. CDR3s include the opening cysteine and the closing phenylalanine or tryptophan. The D gene is left open where the match is weak. A clone size is listed for some rows: how often the clone was seen (once, few, many), or a class if it is expanded.

TRBV6-5	.	TRBD2	TRBJ2-7	CASDGTIKPYF	TGTGCCAGCGACGGGACTATAAAGCCGTACTTC
TRBV5-4	.	.	TRBJ2-2	CASSFAPGGSTGELFF	TGTGCCAGCAGCTTCGCTCCAGGGGGGAGCACCGGGGAGCTGTTTTTT
TRBV6-5	.	TRBD2	TRBJ2-1	CASIGLAGSYNEQFF	TGTGCCAGCATCGGCCTAGCGGGCTCCTACAATGAGCAGTTCTTC
TRBV28	.	.	TRBJ1-2	CAGRDQGGNYGYTF	TGTGCCGGCCGGGACCAGGGAGGTAACTATGGCTACACCTTC
TRBV6-6	.	.	TRBJ2-7	CASSPPRQAPYEQYF	TGTGCCAGCAGCCCGCCCCGACAGGCCCCCTACGAGCAGTACTTC
TRBV19	.	TRBD1	TRBJ1-2	CASSISGTVDGYTF	TGTGCCAGTAGTATTTCCGGGACAGTGGATGGCTACACCTTC
TRBV21-1	once	.	TRBJ2-7	CASSQGNGEQYF	TGTGCCAGCAGCCAGGGGAACGGCGAGCAGTACTTC
TRBV30	.	TRBD2	TRBJ2-3	CAWSTLAGPQYF	TGTGCCTGGAGTACGTTAGCGGGACCCCAGTATTTT
TRBV13	.	.	TRBJ2-2	CASSLAGDTGELFF	TGTGCCAGCAGCTTAGCAGGGGATACCGGGGAGCTGTTTTTT
TRBV27	.	.	TRBJ1-1	CASSIHRVGTEAFF	TGTGCCAGCAGTATCCACAGGGTAGGGACTGAAGCTTTCTTT
TRBV4-1	.	.	TRBJ1-2	CASSQVGGGRLGYGYTF	TGCGCCAGCAGCCAAGTCGGGGGGGGCCGGTTGGGCTATGGCTACACCTTC
TRBV30	.	.	TRBJ2-7	CAWSVSTGPPYEQYF	TGTGCCTGGAGTGTATCAACAGGGCCCCCCTACGAGCAGTACTTC
TRBV7-2	.	.	TRBJ1-4	CASSPSRYGKLFF	TGTGCCAGCAGCCCTAGCCGCTATGGAAAACTGTTTTTT
TRBV9	.	TRBD2	TRBJ2-1	CASSVAGTSPYNEQFF	TGTGCCAGCAGCGTAGCTGGGACTAGCCCCTACAATGAGCAGTTCTTC
TRBV10-3	.	TRBD2	TRBJ2-7	CAISSTSESYEQYF	TGTGCCATCAGTTCGACTAGCGAATCCTACGAGCAGTACTTC
TRBV10-3	.	TRBD2	TRBJ2-1	CAISEGRGEQFF	TGTGCCATCAGTGAGGGGAGGGGAGAGCAGTTCTTC
TRBV7-8	few	.	TRBJ1-1	CASSPQGTEAFF	TGTGCCAGCAGCCCACAGGGAACTGAAGCTTTCTTT
TRBV6-1	.	.	TRBJ1-5	CASSEAPHGQPQHF	TGTGCCAGCAGTGAAGCGCCCCACGGGCAGCCCCAGCATTTT
TRBV5-1	.	.	TRBJ1-1	CASSSTAGNAFF	TGCGCCAGCAGCTCCACAGCGGGGAATGCTTTCTTT
TRBV6-1	.	.	TRBJ1-2	CASSEAQGYFGYTF	TGTGCCAGCAGTGAAGCCCAGGGCTACTTTGGCTACACCTTC
TRBV6-6	.	TRBD2	TRBJ2-3	CASSLSGSDTDTQYF	TGTGCCAGCAGTCTTAGCGGGAGCGACACAGATACGCAGTATTTT